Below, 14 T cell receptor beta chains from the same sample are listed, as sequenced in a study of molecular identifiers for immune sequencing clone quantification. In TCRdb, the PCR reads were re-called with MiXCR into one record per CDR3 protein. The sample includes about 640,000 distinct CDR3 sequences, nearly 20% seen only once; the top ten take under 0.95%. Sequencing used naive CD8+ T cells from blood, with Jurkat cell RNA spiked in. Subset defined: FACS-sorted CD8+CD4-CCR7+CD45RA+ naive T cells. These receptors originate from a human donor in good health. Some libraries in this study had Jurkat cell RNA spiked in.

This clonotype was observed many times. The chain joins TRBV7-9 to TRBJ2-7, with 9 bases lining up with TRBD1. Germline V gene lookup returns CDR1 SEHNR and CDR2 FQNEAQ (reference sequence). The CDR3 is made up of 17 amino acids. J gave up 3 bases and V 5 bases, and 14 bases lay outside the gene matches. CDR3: CASSASGTGYFHYEQYF. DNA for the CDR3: TGTGCCAGCAGCGCCTCCGGGACAGGGTACTTTCACTACGAGCAGTACTTC.

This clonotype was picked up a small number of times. CDR3 protein: CASSNIQVNTGELFF. The CDR3 nucleotides are TGTGCCAGCAGTAACATACAGGTGAACACCGGGGAGCTGTTTTTT. V is TRBV12-3 or TRBV12-4 and J is TRBJ2-2; possible D gene TRBD1, 5 bases. The CDR3 runs to 15 residues. V lost 5 bases and J 1 base, leaving 11 bases between the germline ends.

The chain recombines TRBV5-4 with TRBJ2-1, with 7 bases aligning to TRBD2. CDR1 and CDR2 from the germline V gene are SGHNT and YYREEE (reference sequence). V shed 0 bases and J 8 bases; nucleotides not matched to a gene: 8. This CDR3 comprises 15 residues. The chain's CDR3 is CASSLGVGTKDEQFF. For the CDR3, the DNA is TGTGCCAGCAGCTTGGGGGTCGGGACTAAGGATGAGCAGTTCTTC.

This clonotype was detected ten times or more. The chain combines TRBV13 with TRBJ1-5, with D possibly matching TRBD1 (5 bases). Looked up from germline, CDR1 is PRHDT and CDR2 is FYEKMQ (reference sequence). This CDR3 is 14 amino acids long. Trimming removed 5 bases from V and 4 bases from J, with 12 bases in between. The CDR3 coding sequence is TGTGCCAGCAGCCTGGGGACTCTAAATCAGCCCCAGCATTTT. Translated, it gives CASSLGTLNQPQHF.

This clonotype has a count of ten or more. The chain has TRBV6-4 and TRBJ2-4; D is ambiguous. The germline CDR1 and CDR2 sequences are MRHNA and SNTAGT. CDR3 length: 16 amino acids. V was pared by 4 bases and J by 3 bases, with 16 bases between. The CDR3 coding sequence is TGTGCCAGCAGTGTCCCTCACCCGACCCTCAAAAACATTCAGTACTTC. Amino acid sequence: CASSVPHPTLKNIQYF.

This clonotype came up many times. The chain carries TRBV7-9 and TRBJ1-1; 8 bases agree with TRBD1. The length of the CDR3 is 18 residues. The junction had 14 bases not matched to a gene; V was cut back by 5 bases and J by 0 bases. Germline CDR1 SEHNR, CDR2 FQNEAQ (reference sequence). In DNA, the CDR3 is TGTGCCAGCAGCCCCTGGACAGGGCAATACTTAATGAACACTGAAGCTTTCTTT. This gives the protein CASSPWTGQYLMNTEAFF.

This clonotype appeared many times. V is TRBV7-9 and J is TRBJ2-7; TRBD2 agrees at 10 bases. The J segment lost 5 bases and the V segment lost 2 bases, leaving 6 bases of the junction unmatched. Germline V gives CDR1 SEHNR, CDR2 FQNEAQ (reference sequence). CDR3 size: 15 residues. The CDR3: CASSLYSGRADEQYF. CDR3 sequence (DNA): TGTGCCAGCAGCTTATACAGCGGGAGGGCTGACGAGCAGTACTTC.

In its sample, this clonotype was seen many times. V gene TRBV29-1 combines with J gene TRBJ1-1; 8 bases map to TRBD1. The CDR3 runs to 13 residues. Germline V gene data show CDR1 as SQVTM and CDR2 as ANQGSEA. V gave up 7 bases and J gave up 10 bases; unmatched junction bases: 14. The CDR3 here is CSGGTGGGVGAFF. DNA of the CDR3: TGCAGCGGGGGAACAGGGGGAGGGGTAGGAGCTTTCTTT.

The CDR3 spells CASSGTLRHEQYF. The CDR3 coding sequence is TGTGCCAGCAGCGGCACGCTCCGGCACGAGCAGTACTTC. The chain is built from TRBV9 and TRBJ2-7, with unresolved D. Between the trimmed V and J ends, which lost 3 bases and 5 bases, there was a span of 12 bases. Per germline, CDR1 SGDLS and CDR2 YYNGEE. There are 13 residues in the CDR3.

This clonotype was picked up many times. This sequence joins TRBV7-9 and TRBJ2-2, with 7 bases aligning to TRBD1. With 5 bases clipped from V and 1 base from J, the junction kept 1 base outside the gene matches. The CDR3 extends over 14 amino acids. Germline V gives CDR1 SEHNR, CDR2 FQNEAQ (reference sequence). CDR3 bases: TGTGCCAGCAGCGGGGACAGGAACACCGGGGAGCTGTTTTTT. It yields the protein CASSGDRNTGELFF.

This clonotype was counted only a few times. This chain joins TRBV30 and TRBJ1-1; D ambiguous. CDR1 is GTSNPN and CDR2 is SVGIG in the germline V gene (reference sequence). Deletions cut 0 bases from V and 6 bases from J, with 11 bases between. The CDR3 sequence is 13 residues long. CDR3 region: CAWSVAEKAEAFF. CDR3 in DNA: TGTGCCTGGAGTGTAGCCGAGAAGGCTGAAGCTTTCTTT.

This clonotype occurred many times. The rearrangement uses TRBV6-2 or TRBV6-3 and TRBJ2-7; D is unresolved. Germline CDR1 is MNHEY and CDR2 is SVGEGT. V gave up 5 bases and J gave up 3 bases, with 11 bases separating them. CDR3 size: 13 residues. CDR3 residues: CASSRALSYEQYF. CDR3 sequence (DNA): TGTGCCAGCAGTAGAGCCTTAAGCTACGAGCAGTACTTC.

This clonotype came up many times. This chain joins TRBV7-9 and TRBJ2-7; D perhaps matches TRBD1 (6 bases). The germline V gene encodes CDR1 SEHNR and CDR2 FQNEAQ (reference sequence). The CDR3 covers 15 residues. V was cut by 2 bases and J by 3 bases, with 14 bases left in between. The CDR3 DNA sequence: TGTGCCAGCAGCTTATCAGGGGACCTTCTCTACGAGCAGTACTTC. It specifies CASSLSGDLLYEQYF.

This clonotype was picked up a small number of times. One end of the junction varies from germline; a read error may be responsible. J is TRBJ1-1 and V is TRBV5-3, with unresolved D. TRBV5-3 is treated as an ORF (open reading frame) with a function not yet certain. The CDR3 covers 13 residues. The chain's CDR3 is CASSSELDTEAFF. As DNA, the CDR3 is TGTGCCAGCAGCTCAGAGCTGGACACTGAAGCTTTCTTT.